This TCR beta chain was identified in a study of blood T cell repertoires in COVID-19. Study-wide background: The United States, Italy and Spain were the sources of the acute and convalescent COVID-19 samples. T cells, B-cell-depleted T cells, or PBMCs supplied cDNA or gDNA.

This clone appeared a single time. Original analysis: Amplification of reference gene primers was used by the study to estimate nucleated cell counts. Libraries were prepared by immunoSEQ multiplex PCR; TCRdb keeps only in-frame clonotypes and omits some of them. Clone size and V and J calls were adopted from that table, with D and trimming inferred from the DNA. This sample has some 110,000 clones, with just over 90% found just once. The specimen sequenced was peripheral blood. The clonotype comes from a human donor with active COVID-19. The donor label of this sample is uncertain.

This CDR3 is CASSRQTDTQYF. CDR3 nucleotide sequence: TGTGCCAGCAGCCGACAGACAGATACGCAGTATTTT. V and J are TRBV5-4 and TRBJ2-3, with D maybe TRBD1 (5 bases). Between the trimmed V and J ends, which lost 4 bases and 3 bases, there was a span of 6 bases. The CDR3 covers 12 residues. From germline, CDR1 is SGHNT and CDR2 YYREEE (reference sequence).